Following are 19 T cell receptor beta chains from one sample sequenced in a study of graft-versus-host responses after intestinal transplantation. Assay: immunoSEQ multiplex PCR; the TCRdb copy retains only in-frame clones and omits some. This sample has tens of thousands of clones, with about 79% found just once. These receptors' targets are unknown. Sequences were derived from unstimulated CD8+ T cells sorted from spleen or lymph node cells, sampled before intestinal transplant. The receptors come from a human donor who received an intestinal transplant.

This clone was detected only a few times. V usage is TRBV13 and J usage is TRBJ2-2; TRBD1 is a possible D gene (9 bases). This CDR3 has 19 residues. Trimming shortened V by 0 bases and J by 5 bases, and 22 bases separated the two germline ends. Germline V CDR1 and CDR2: PRHDT, FYEKMQ (reference sequence). This CDR3 is CASSLGTGGEAGETGELFF. CDR3 DNA: TGTGCCAGCAGCTTAGGGACAGGGGGAGAAGCGGGAGAGACCGGGGAGCTGTTTTTT.

This chain connects TRBV4-2 to TRBJ1-4; 9 bases line up with TRBD1. The CDR3 runs to 15 residues. Trimming cost V 4 bases and J 6 bases; bases outside gene matches: 6. Germline CDR1 reads LGHNA; CDR2 reads YNFKEQ. As DNA, the CDR3 is TGTGCCAGCAGCCCGCGACAGGGGGATCATGAAAAACTGTTTTTT. Protein product: CASSPRQGDHEKLFF.

The J gene is TRBJ2-2, the V gene TRBV5-1; 15 bases map to TRBD2. Germline V CDR1 and CDR2: SGHRS, YFSETQ. The J segment lost 9 bases and the V segment lost 4 bases, leaving 16 bases of the junction unmatched. The CDR3 has 19 residues. CDR3 region: CASSLAGLAGGPSSRELFF. The CDR3 DNA sequence: TGCGCCAGCAGCCTAGCGGGACTAGCGGGAGGCCCAAGTTCCCGGGAGCTGTTTTTT.

The V gene is TRBV28, the J gene TRBJ1-3, with D perhaps matching TRBD1 (5 bases). CDR1 and CDR2 from the germline V gene are MDHEN and SYDVKM. V dropped 6 bases and J dropped 0 bases, with 12 bases sitting between them. The CDR3 loop spans 15 amino acids. The CDR3 here is CASRTGVLSGNTIYF. DNA for the CDR3: TGTGCCAGCAGAACAGGAGTTCTCTCTGGAAACACCATATATTTT. Full variable domain (remainder filled in from reference TRBV28 and TRBJ1-3): DVKVTQSSRYLVKRTGEKVFLECVQDMDHENMFWYRQDPGLGLRLIYFSYDVKMKEKGDIPEGYSVSREKKERFSLILESASTNQTSMYLCASRTGVLSGNTIYFGEGSWLTVV.

The chain is built from TRBV28 and TRBJ2-3; tentatively, D is TRBD2 (5 bases). Trimming left V 4 bases short and J 4 bases short, with 24 bases between. Germline CDR1 MDHEN, CDR2 SYDVKM. CDR3 size: 18 residues. The CDR3: CASSWPRYTPEVADTQYF. The CDR3 DNA reads TGTGCCAGCAGTTGGCCCCGTTACACCCCGGAGGTCGCAGATACGCAGTATTTT.

V gene TRBV4-1 combines with J gene TRBJ2-2; 9 nucleotides agree with TRBD2. The V gene end was trimmed by 3 bases and the J gene end by 0 bases; junction bases not matched to a gene: 8. The CDR3 is made up of 18 amino acids. Germline-derived CDR1 and CDR2 are MGHRA and YSYEKL. The CDR3 loop is CASSQSVSGSTNTGELFF. The DNA of the CDR3 is TGCGCCAGCAGCCAGAGCGTTAGCGGGAGTACGAACACCGGGGAGCTGTTTTTT.

V is TRBV11-2 and J is TRBJ1-1; TRBD1 matches at 11 bases. Germline V gene lookup returns CDR1 SGHAT and CDR2 FQNNGV. This CDR3 has 16 amino acids. V trimming: 2 bases; J trimming: 3 bases; junction bases outside the gene matches: 5. The CDR3 sequence: CASSLRWGQGDTEAFF. CDR3 nucleotides: TGTGCCAGCAGCTTACGGTGGGGACAGGGGGACACTGAAGCTTTCTTT.

The V call is TRBV28, the J call TRBJ2-1; the match to TRBD2 covers 8 bases. Germline CDR1 and CDR2: MDHEN and SYDVKM. V gave up 3 bases and J gave up 3 bases; unmatched junction bases: 10. CDR3 length: 17 amino acids. Here the CDR3 DNA reads TGTGCCAGCAGTTTTAGGAGGGCGGGAGGAGGCTACAATGAGCAGTTCTTC. This translates into CASSFRRAGGGYNEQFF.

The chain joins TRBV5-6 to TRBJ2-7, with 15 positions matching TRBD2. The CDR3 contains 17 residues. Germline trimming cut 3 bases from V and 0 bases from J; bases unmatched to any gene: 4. The V gene's germline CDR1 is SGHDT and CDR2 YYEEEE. CDR3 nucleotide sequence: TGTGCCAGCAGCTCGCGGACTAGCGGGAGGGGCTCCTACGAGCAGTACTTC. This gives the protein CASSSRTSGRGSYEQYF. The variable domain in full, completed from reference TRBV5-6 and TRBJ2-7, reads DAGVTQSPTHLIKTRGQQVTLRCSPKSGHDTVSWYQQALGQGPQFIFQYYEEEERQRGNFPDRFSGHQFPNYSSELNVNALLLGDSALYLCASSSRTSGRGSYEQYFGPGTRLTVT.

This clone came up a few times. The chain carries TRBV27 and TRBJ2-4; D is perhaps TRBD1 (5 bases). Germline V gene data show CDR1 as MNHEY and CDR2 as SMNVEV (reference sequence). Trimming left V 7 bases short and J 0 bases short, with 13 bases between. This CDR3 comprises 15 residues. The CDR3 sequence is CASKGPGLAKNIQYF. CDR3 bases: TGTGCCAGCAAGGGGCCGGGCTTAGCCAAAAACATTCAGTACTTC.

J is TRBJ2-7 and V is TRBV10-3; 8 nucleotides line up with TRBD1. The V and J ends lost 4 bases and 1 base, in that order; junction bases with no gene match: 9. Germline CDR1 and CDR2: ENHRY and SYGVKD. The CDR3 length is 16 residues. CDR3 protein: CAISGGGQALSYEQYF. In DNA form, the CDR3 reads TGTGCCATCAGTGGAGGGGGACAGGCGCTTTCCTACGAGCAGTACTTC.

This clone has more than one count but fewer than ten. V gene TRBV18 combines with J gene TRBJ1-1; D gene unclear. The V end was cut by 2 bases, the J end by 0 bases, with 10 bases between. CDR1 and CDR2 from the germline V gene are KGHSH and LQKENI. The CDR3 has 15 residues. In DNA form, the CDR3 reads TGTGCCAGCTCACCAGTCTCACAGTTGAACACTGAAGCTTTCTTT. Protein product: CASSPVSQLNTEAFF.

This chain uses TRBV13 with TRBJ1-1; no definite D call. The CDR3 is made up of 13 amino acids. Looked up from germline, CDR1 is PRHDT and CDR2 is FYEKMQ (reference sequence). The germline V and J ends were trimmed by 3 bases and 5 bases, with 10 bases remaining between them. The CDR3 sequence: CASSFRTRTEAFF. The CDR3 region has the DNA TGTGCCAGCAGCTTCCGAACTCGGACTGAAGCTTTCTTT.

The chain recombines TRBV9 with TRBJ2-1; 9 bases line up with TRBD2. With V trimmed by 4 bases and J by 3 bases, 5 bases remained unmatched. This CDR3 region has 15 residues. Per germline, CDR1 SGDLS and CDR2 YYNGEE. CDR3 coding DNA: TGTGCCAGCAGCCCAACTAGCGGGTACTACAATGAGCAGTTCTTC. This codes for CASSPTSGYYNEQFF.

The chain recombines TRBV6-6 with TRBJ2-7; the match to TRBD2 covers 7 bases. J was trimmed by 3 bases and V by 4 bases; bases with no gene match: 9. The CDR3 sequence is 15 residues long. Germline CDR1 is MNHNY and CDR2 is SVGAGI (reference sequence). CDR3 loop: CASSFNGGRVYEQYF. As DNA, the CDR3 is TGTGCCAGCAGTTTCAATGGCGGGAGAGTCTACGAGCAGTACTTC.

The chain links TRBV4-1 to TRBJ2-7; 9 bases map to TRBD1. The CDR3 is 15 residues long. The germline CDR1 and CDR2 sequences are MGHRA and YSYEKL. J was trimmed by 1 base and V by 2 bases; bases with no gene match: 3. The chain's CDR3 is CASSQWTGASYEQYF. CDR3 DNA: TGCGCCAGCAGCCAATGGACAGGGGCGTCCTACGAGCAGTACTTC.

The V gene is TRBV27, the J gene TRBJ1-1; 7 bases agree with TRBD1. V gave up 2 bases and J gave up 2 bases; unmatched junction bases: 14. The CDR3 spans 18 residues. Germline V gives CDR1 MNHEY, CDR2 SMNVEV (reference sequence). The DNA for the CDR3 is TGTGCCAGCAGTTTAAGGGCAGGGGGTACACGGGCCAACACTGAAGCTTTCTTT. Its translation: CASSLRAGGTRANTEAFF.

The chain carries TRBV6-5 and TRBJ2-3; 8 bases are a match to TRBD2. The germline V gene encodes CDR1 MNHEY and CDR2 SVGAGI. With 5 bases clipped from V and 2 bases from J, the junction kept 6 bases outside the gene matches. This CDR3 region has 15 residues. CDR3 residues: CASSQSGGATDTQYF. The CDR3 bases are TGTGCCAGCAGTCAGAGCGGGGGCGCCACAGATACGCAGTATTTT.

This chain links TRBV5-5 with TRBJ2-7; TRBD1 agrees at 7 bases. Germline-derived CDR1 and CDR2 are SGHKS and YYEKEE (reference sequence). The CDR3 extends over 12 amino acids. Trimming removed 5 bases from V and 2 bases from J; junction bases left unmatched: 1. The CDR3 sequence: CASRDRAYEQYF. The CDR3 DNA sequence: TGTGCCAGCAGAGACAGGGCCTACGAGCAGTACTTC.